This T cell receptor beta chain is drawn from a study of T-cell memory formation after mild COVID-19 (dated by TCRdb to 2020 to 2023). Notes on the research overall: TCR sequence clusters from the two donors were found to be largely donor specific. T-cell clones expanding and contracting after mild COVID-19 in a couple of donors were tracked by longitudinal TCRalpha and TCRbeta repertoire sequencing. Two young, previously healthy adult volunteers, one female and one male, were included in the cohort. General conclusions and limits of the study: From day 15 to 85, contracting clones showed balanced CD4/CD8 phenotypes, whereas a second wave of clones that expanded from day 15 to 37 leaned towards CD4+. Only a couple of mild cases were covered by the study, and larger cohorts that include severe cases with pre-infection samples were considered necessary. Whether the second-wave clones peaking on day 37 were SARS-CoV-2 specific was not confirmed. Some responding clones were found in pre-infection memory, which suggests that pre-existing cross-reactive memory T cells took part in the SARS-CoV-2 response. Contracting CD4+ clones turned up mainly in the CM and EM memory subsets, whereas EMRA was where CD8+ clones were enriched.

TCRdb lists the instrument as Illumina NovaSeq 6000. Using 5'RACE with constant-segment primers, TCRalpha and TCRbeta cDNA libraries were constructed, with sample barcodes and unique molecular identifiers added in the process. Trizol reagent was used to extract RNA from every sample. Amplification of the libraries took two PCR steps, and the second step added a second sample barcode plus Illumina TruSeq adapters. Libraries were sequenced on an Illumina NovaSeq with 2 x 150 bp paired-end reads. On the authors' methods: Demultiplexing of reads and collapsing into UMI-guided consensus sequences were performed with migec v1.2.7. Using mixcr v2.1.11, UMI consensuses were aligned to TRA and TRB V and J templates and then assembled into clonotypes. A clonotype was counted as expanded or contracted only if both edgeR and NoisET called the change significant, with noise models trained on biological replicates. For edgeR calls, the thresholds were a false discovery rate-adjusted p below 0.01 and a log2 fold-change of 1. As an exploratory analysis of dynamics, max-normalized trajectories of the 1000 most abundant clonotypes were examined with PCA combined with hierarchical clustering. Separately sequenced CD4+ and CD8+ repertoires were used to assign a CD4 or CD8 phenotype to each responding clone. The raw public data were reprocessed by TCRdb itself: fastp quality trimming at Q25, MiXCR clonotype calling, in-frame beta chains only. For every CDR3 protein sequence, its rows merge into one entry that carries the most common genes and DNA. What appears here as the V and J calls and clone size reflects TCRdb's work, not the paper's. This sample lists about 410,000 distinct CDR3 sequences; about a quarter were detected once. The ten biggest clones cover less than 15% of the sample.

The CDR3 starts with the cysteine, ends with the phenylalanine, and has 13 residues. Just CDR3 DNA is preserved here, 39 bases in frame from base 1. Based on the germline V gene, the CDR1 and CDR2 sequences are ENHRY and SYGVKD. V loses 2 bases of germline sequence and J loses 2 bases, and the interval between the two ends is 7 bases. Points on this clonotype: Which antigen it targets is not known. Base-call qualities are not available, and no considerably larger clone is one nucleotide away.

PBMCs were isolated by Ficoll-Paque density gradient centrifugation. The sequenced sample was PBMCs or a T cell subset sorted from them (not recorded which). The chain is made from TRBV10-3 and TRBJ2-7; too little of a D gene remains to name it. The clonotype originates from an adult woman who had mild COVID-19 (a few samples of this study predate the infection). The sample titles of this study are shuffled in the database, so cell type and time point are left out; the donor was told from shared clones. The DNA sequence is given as TGTGCCATCAGTGAGCACGTTCCCTACGAGCAGTACTTC. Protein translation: CAISEHVPYEQYF.